The 11 T cell receptor beta chains reported below all come from one sample, sequenced in a study of OX40 agonist ivuxolimab in advanced cancers. Profiled with immunoSEQ multiplex PCR; TCRdb holds only in-frame clones, not every one. The table shows 50,000 to 65,000 clones, with about four fifths occurring only once. The material sequenced was CD4+ or CD8+ T cells sorted from blood, taken in a trial of the OX40 agonist ivuxolimab. Source of these receptors: an adult with an advanced solid tumor such as melanoma, head and neck, liver or kidney cancer.

The chain combines TRBV5-5 with TRBJ1-3, with D perhaps matching TRBD1 (6 bases). The ends were cut back, 4 bases at V and 0 bases at J, with 11 bases in the middle. CDR3 size: 15 residues. Germline V lookup: CDR1 SGHKS, CDR2 YYEKEE (reference sequence). Written as DNA, the CDR3 is TGTGCCAGCAGCCGTAGGGACACCTCTGGAAACACCATATATTTT. It codes for CASSRRDTSGNTIYF.

This sequence joins TRBV27 and TRBJ2-7, with D perhaps TRBD2 (6 bases). The CDR3 has 17 residues. V lost 5 bases, J lost 0 bases, and 20 bases lay in between. CDR1 and CDR2 from the germline V gene are MNHEY and SMNVEV (reference sequence). CDR3 amino acids: CASSLRSSGHSSYEQYF. In DNA, the CDR3 is TGTGCCAGCAGTCTCCGAAGTAGCGGCCACAGCTCCTACGAGCAGTACTTC.

The chain combines TRBV2 with TRBJ1-1; a possible D gene is TRBD1 (5 bases). Germline V gene lookup returns CDR1 SNHLY and CDR2 FYNNEI. This CDR3 has 14 amino acids. V was trimmed by 7 bases and J by 6 bases, leaving 18 bases between them. This chain's CDR3 is CASTYQGDVSEAFF. The CDR3 DNA is TGTGCCAGCACTTACCAGGGCGACGTATCTGAAGCTTTCTTT.

This rearrangement joins TRBV11-2 to TRBJ2-6, with a tentative D call TRBD2 (6 bases). The ends were cut back, 4 bases at V and 12 bases at J, with 16 bases in the middle. The CDR3 sequence is 14 residues long. Germline-derived CDR1 and CDR2 are SGHAT and FQNNGV. DNA of the CDR3: TGTGCCAGCAGCTCTTACCGGGACTCTGGCGTCCTGACTTTC. Encoded protein: CASSSYRDSGVLTF.

This chain links TRBV4-2 with TRBJ1-4; 7 bases line up with TRBD1. CDR1 LGHNA and CDR2 YNFKEQ come from the germline V gene. The CDR3 spans 16 residues. With V trimmed by 8 bases and J by 4 bases, 13 bases remained unmatched. CDR3 bases: TGTGCCAGCGGGCCCGTTTCGGGACAGCTTAATGAAAAACTGTTTTTT. This codes for CASGPVSGQLNEKLFF.

The table lists this clone with a few counts. V is TRBV30 and J is TRBJ1-5, with 7 bases identical to TRBD1. CDR3 size: 13 residues. Losses at the gene ends were 1 base for V and 4 bases for J; bases not matched to a gene: 1. CDR1 GTSNPN and CDR2 SVGIG come from the germline V gene (reference sequence). CDR3 bases: TGTGCCTGGAGTGCACAGGGGAATCAGCCCCAGCATTTT. It yields the protein CAWSAQGNQPQHF.

V gene TRBV11-1 combines with J gene TRBJ1-1, with 7 bases identical to TRBD1. V shed 2 bases, J shed 7 bases, and the junction held 7 bases outside the gene matches. The germline V gene has CDR1 SGHAT and CDR2 FQDESV (reference sequence). The CDR3 totals 14 residues. Here the CDR3 reads CASSLPTGEDEAFF. The CDR3 region has the DNA TGTGCCAGCAGCTTACCTACAGGGGAGGATGAAGCTTTCTTT. Filled out from reference TRBV11-1 and TRBJ1-1, the complete variable domain reads EAEVAQSPRYKITEKSQAVAFWCDPISGHATLYWYRQILGQGPELLVQFQDESVVDDSQLPKDRFSAERLKGVDSTLKIQPAELGDSAMYLCASSLPTGEDEAFFGQGTRLTVV.

V gene TRBV30 combines with J gene TRBJ1-1; unclear D gene. CDR3 size: 12 residues. With 5 bases removed from V and 1 base from J, the gap between germline ends came to 8 bases. The germline CDR1 and CDR2 sequences are GTSNPN and SVGIG (reference sequence). CDR3 sequence: CAWGDGNTEAFF. The CDR3 nucleotides read TGTGCCTGGGGTGACGGGAACACTGAAGCTTTCTTT.

The rearrangement uses TRBV19 and TRBJ2-1; the D gene is possibly TRBD1 (5 bases). The length of the CDR3 is 13 residues. CDR1 LNHDA and CDR2 SQIVND come from the germline V gene (reference sequence). V was trimmed by 10 bases and J by 1 base, leaving 11 bases between them. The CDR3 DNA sequence: TGTGCCACTTCAGGGAATTCCTACAATGAGCAGTTCTTC. Protein product: CATSGNSYNEQFF. The full variable domain, in which reference TRBV19 and TRBJ2-1 provide the parts outside the CDR3, is DGGITQSPKYLFRKEGQNVTLSCEQNLNHDAMYWYRQDPGQGLRLIYYSQIVNDFQKGDIAEGYSVSREKKESFPLTVTSAQKNPTAFYLCATSGNSYNEQFFGPGTRLTVL.

CDR3 residues: CASSLQGATNEKLFF. The CDR3, as DNA: TGCGCCAGCAGCCTCCAGGGTGCGACTAATGAAAAACTGTTTTTT. This chain joins TRBV4-3 and TRBJ1-4; tentatively, D is TRBD1 (5 bases). Germline V gene sequence: CDR1 LGHNA, CDR2 YSLEER. The CDR3 spans 15 residues. Trimming removed 4 bases at V and 2 bases at J, with 11 bases between.

The rearrangement links TRBV5-6 to TRBJ2-2; 11 positions agree with TRBD2. There are 16 residues in the CDR3. Trimming removed 7 bases from V and 3 bases from J; junction bases left unmatched: 8. Germline CDR1 SGHDT, CDR2 YYEEEE. The CDR3 region has the DNA TGTGCCAGCTCTTCCCGACTAGCGGGGTACACCGGGGAGCTGTTTTTT. As protein: CASSSRLAGYTGELFF.